This T cell receptor (beta chain) was sequenced for a study of T cell changes during pregnancy in multiple sclerosis. This clone was seen a few times. The repertoire was sequenced with immunoSEQ multiplex PCR; TCRdb's copy has only in-frame clones and lacks some. The sample shows 40,000 or so clones, 90% to 95% of them seen only once. Per the germline V gene, CDR1 is MNHNS and CDR2 is SASEGT. Trimming stripped 8 bases from V and 3 bases from J, with 13 bases between. This CDR3 contains 13 residues. The genes are TRBV6-1 and TRBJ1-1; possible D gene TRBD1, 5 bases. This receptor was taken from a female donor with multiple sclerosis, enrolled in a pregnancy study. Here the sequenced sample was CD4+ T cells from peripheral blood mononuclear cells, taken in the third trimester of pregnancy. In nucleotides, the CDR3 is TGTGCCAGCGCCAGGGTATTTGACACTGAAGCTTTCTTT. Translated: CASARVFDTEAFF.